This T cell receptor (beta chain) was obtained from a study of T cell clones after liver transplantation. In the study overall: A pre-transplant mixed lymphocyte reaction with TCRbeta sequencing defined graft-donor-reactive clones followed in post-transplant blood.

Proliferating CFSE-low MLR cells were sequenced to define alloreactive TCRbeta sequences. Graft donor PBMCs, splenocytes, lymph-node cells, or third-party PBMCs stimulated pre-transplant recipient cells. Data came from immunoSEQ multiplex PCR; TCRdb stores just in-frame clones and leaves some out. The sample gives over a thousand clones, roughly 29% of which show up once; roughly 22% is in the top ten. Trimming removed 5 bases from V and 4 bases from J, with 21 bases in between. Germline loops: CDR1 SGHAT, CDR2 FQDESV (reference sequence). This CDR3 is built from 16 residues. In the case of this clone: Its antigen is currently unknown.

What was sequenced was CD8+ T cells from PBMCs cultured with third-party cells. This receptor was obtained from a human patient who received a liver transplant. The graft donor may have given rise to some T cells. This chain connects TRBV11-1 to TRBJ2-7; D may be TRBD1 (5 bases). The CDR3 loop reads CASSLGQGFTGYEQYF. The CDR3 DNA is TGTGCCAGCAGCCTCGGCCAGGGCTTTACCGGATACGAGCAGTACTTC.